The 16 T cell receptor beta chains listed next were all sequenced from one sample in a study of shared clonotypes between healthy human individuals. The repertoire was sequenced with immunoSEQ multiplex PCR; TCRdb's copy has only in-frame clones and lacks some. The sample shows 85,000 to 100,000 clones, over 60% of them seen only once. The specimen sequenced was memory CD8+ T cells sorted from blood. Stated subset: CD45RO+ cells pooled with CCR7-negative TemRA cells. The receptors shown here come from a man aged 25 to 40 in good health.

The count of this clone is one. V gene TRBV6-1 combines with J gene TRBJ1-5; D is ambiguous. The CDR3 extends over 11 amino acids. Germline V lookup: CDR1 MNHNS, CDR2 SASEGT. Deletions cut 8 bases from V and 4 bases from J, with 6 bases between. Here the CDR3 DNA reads TGTGCCAGCTCCTTGAATCAGCCCCAGCATTTT. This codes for CASSLNQPQHF.

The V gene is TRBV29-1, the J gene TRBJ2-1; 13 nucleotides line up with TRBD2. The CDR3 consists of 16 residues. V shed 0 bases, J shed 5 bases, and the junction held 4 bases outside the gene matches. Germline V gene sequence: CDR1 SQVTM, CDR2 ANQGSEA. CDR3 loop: CSVEDPGLAGDNEQFF. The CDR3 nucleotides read TGCAGCGTTGAAGACCCCGGACTAGCGGGGGACAATGAGCAGTTCTTC.

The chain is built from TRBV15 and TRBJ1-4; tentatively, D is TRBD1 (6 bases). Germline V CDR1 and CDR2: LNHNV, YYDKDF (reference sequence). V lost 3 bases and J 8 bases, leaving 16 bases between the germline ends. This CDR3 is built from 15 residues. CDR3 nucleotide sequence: TGTGCCACCAGCAGGCCCTCGGGGGGCTCAGAAAAACTGTTTTTT. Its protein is CATSRPSGGSEKLFF.

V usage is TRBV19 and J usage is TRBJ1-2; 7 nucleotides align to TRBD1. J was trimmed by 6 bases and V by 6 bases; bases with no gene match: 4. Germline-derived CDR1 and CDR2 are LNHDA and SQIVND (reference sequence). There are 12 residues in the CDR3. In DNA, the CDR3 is TGTGCCAGTAGCCGACAGGGCGATGGCTACACCTTC. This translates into CASSRQGDGYTF.

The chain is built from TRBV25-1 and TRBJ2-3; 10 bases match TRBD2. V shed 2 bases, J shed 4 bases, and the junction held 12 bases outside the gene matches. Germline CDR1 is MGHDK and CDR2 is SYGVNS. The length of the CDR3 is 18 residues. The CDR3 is CASSEPAPVAGGSDTQYF. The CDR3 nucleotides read TGTGCCAGCAGTGAACCCGCCCCGGTAGCGGGAGGCTCAGATACGCAGTATTTT.

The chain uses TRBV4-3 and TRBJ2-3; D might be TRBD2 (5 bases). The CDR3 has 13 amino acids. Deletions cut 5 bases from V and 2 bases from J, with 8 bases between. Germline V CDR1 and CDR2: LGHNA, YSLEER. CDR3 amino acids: CASSVGLTDTQYF. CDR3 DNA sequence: TGCGCCAGCAGCGTTGGACTCACAGATACGCAGTATTTT.

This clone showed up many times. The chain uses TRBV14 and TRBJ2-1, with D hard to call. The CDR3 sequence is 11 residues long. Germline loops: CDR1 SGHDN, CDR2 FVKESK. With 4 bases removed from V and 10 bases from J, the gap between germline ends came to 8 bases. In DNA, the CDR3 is TGTGCCAGCAGCCCGGGCGGCGAGCAGTTCTTC. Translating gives CASSPGGEQFF.

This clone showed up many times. In DNA, the CDR3 is TGTGCCAGCAGTTTATTTTCGGGAGGAAACACCGGGGAGCTGTTTTTT. It translates to CASSLFSGGNTGELFF. This sequence joins TRBV27 and TRBJ2-2; 7 nucleotides agree with TRBD2. Trimming removed 1 base from V and 2 bases from J; junction bases left unmatched: 4. CDR3 length: 16 residues. CDR1 and CDR2 from the germline V gene are MNHEY and SMNVEV (reference sequence).

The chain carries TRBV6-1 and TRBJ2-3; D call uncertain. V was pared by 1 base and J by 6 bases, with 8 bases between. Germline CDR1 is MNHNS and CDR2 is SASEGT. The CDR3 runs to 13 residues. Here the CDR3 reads CASSEGLGDTQYF. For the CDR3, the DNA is TGTGCCAGCAGTGAAGGACTGGGCGATACGCAGTATTTT.

The CDR3 loop is CASRAGAGRANVLTF. The CDR3 nucleotides are TGTGCCAGCCGGGCAGGGGCGGGGAGGGCCAACGTCCTGACTTTC. The rearrangement links TRBV6-5 to TRBJ2-6; D is possibly TRBD1 or TRBD2 (6 bases each). The CDR3 length is 15 residues. CDR1 MNHEY and CDR2 SVGAGI come from the germline V gene. V was cut by 8 bases and J by 5 bases, with 16 bases left in between.

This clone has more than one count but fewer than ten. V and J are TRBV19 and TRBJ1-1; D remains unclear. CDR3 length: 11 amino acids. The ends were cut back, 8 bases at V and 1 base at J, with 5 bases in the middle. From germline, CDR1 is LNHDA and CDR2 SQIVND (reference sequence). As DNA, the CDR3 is TGTGCCAGTCGCAAGAACACTGAAGCTTTCTTT. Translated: CASRKNTEAFF.

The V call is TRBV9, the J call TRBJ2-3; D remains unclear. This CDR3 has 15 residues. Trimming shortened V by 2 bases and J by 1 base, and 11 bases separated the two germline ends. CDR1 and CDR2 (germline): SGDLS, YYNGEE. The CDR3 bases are TGTGCCAGCAGCGTGGTCGGGTCCGGCACAGATACGCAGTATTTT. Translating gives CASSVVGSGTDTQYF.

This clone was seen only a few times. This chain's CDR3 is CASSYAREQGQETQYF. The CDR3 DNA reads as TGTGCCAGCAGTTACGCGAGGGAACAGGGTCAAGAGACCCAGTACTTC. The genes are TRBV6-6 and TRBJ2-5, with a weak D call TRBD1 (6 bases). CDR1 is MNHNY and CDR2 is SVGAGI in the germline V gene (reference sequence). Trimming stripped 2 bases from V and 2 bases from J, with 15 bases between. This CDR3 is built from 16 residues.

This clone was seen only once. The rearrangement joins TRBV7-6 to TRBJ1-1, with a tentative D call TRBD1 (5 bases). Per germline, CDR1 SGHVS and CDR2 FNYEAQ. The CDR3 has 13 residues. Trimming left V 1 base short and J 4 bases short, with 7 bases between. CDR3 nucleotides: TGTGCCAGCAGCTTAGACGGGGCCACTGAAGCTTTCTTT. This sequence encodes CASSLDGATEAFF.

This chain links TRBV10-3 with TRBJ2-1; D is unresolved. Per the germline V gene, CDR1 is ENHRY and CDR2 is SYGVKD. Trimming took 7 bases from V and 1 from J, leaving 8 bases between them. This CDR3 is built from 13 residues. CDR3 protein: CAIMEASYNEQFF. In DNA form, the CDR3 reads TGTGCCATCATGGAAGCATCCTACAATGAGCAGTTCTTC.

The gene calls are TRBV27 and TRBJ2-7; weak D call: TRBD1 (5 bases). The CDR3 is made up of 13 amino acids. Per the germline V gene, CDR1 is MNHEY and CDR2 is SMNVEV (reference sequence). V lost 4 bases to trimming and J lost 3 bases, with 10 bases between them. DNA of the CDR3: TGTGCCAGCAGTTCACTTGACAGCTACGAGCAGTACTTC. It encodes CASSSLDSYEQYF.